This TCR beta chain was sequenced in a study of technical replicates of blood from a few donors. A single count supports this clone. V lost 4 bases, J lost 5 bases, and 14 bases lay in between. This CDR3 has 14 residues. Profiled with immunoSEQ multiplex PCR; TCRdb holds only in-frame clones, not every one. The table shows some 60,000 clones, with around 87% occurring only once. The rearrangement links TRBV23-1 to TRBJ2-5, with D possibly matching TRBD2 (6 bases). TRBV23-1 is identified as an open reading frame with a role that is uncertain. Material: PBMCs. The sequence derives from a human donor in good health. Some clones in this sample may be carry-over from other donors' samples. CDR3 protein: CASSRPREEETQYF. CDR3 sequence (DNA): TGCGCCAGCAGTCGCCCGAGGGAGGAGGAGACCCAGTACTTC.